The clone carrying this T cell receptor beta chain appeared a few times. This sample is part of a study of T cells in Graves' hyperthyroidism and ophthalmopathy. RNA transcripts provided the source from which TCR beta CDR3 regions were amplified. TCR CDR3 regions were first amplified by RT-PCR with HTBI primers. Each CDR3 protein gets one entry after TCRdb re-called the multiplex PCR reads with MiXCR. The sample lists around 700,000 distinct CDR3 sequences; under 20% were seen once. Hyperthyroidism had been newly diagnosed in patients aged 18 to 65, and its duration was under 2 months. Ahead of any ophthalmopathy symptoms, the blood sample was obtained at the first diagnosis of hyperthyroidism. The CDR3 has 14 residues. The germline V gene has CDR1 LGHNA and CDR2 YNFKEQ. The germline V and J ends were trimmed by 0 bases and 6 bases, with 8 bases remaining between them.

The sample consisted of blood. The gene calls are TRBV4-2 and TRBJ2-2, with D maybe TRBD2 (5 bases). The receptor comes from a woman between 50 and 59 years old with Graves' hyperthyroidism that later progressed to Graves' ophthalmopathy. CDR3 bases: TGTGCCAGCAGCCAAGATAGGGAGCCCGGGGAGCTGTTTTTT. This codes for CASSQDREPGELFF.